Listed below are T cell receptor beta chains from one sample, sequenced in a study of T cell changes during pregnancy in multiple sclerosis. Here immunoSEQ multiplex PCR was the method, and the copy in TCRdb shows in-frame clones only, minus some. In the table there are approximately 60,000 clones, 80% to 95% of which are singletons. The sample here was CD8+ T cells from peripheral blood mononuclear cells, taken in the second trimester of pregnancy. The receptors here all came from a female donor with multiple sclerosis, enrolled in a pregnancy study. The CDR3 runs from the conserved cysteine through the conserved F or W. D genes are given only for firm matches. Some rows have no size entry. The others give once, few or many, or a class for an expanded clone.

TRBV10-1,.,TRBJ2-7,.,TGCGCCAGCAGTGAGCAGGGCCCCTCCTACGAGCAGTACTTC,CASSEQGPSYEQYF
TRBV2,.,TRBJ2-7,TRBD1,TGTGCCAGCAGTGGCATGACAGGGGTTTTCAGCGAGCAGTACTTC,CASSGMTGVFSEQYF
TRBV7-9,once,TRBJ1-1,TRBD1,TGTGCCAGCAGCTTAGGAGCAGGGGGCACTGAAGCTTTCTTT,CASSLGAGGTEAFF
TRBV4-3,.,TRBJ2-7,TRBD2,TGCGCCAGCAGCCAAGACAGCGGGAGAAGCGAGCAGTACTTC,CASSQDSGRSEQYF
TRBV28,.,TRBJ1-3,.,TGTGCCAGCAGTTTATGGGGGCTTGGCTCTGGAAACACCATATATTTT,CASSLWGLGSGNTIYF
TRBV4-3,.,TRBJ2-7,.,TGCGCCAGCAGCCAAGAGTGGCGGGCGCTAGGGCTCTACGAGCAGTACTTC,CASSQEWRALGLYEQYF
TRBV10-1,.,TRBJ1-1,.,TGCGCCAGCAGCCTCGCATCGGGAAACACTGAAGCTTTCTTT,CASSLASGNTEAFF
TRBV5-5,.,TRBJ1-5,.,TGTGCCAGCAGCTTGGATTTCAGGAGGAATCAGCCCCAGCATTTT,CASSLDFRRNQPQHF
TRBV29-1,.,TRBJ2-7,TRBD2,TGCAGCGTTCTCCGACTAGCGGGAGCTCGCGAGCAGTACTTC,CSVLRLAGAREQYF
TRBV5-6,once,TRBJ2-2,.,TGTGCCAGCAGCTGGTGGACAGAGAACACCGGGGAGCTGTTTTTT,CASSWWTENTGELFF
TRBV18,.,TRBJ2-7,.,TGTGCCAGCTCACCACCCGGCAGGGTTTGGCGCGAGCAGTACTTC,CASSPPGRVWREQYF
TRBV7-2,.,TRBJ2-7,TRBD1,TGTGCCAGCAGCCCCCGCCCAGGGGGACAGGGACAGTACTTC,CASSPRPGGQGQYF
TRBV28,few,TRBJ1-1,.,TGTGCCAGCAGTTGGCGGGGGCTGACGGGGACTGAAGCTTTCTTT,CASSWRGLTGTEAFF
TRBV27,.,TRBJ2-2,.,TGTGCCAGCAGTTTTCGGTCCGGGGAGCTGTTTTTT,CASSFRSGELFF
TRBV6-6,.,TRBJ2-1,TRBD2,TGTGCCAGCAGTTACTCGGGACTAGCCGACAATGAGCAGTTCTTC,CASSYSGLADNEQFF
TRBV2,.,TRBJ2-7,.,TGTGCCAGCTCAGCGTGGAGGGACAGCCGCTACGAGCAGTACTTC,CASSAWRDSRYEQYF
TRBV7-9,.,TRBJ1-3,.,TGTGCCAGCAGCTCACTTCGGTCGGCTGGAAACACCATATATTTT,CASSSLRSAGNTIYF
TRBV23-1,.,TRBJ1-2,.,TGCGCCAGCAGTCAATCACAGCGCAGGGCCAACTATGGCTACACCTTC,CASSQSQRRANYGYTF
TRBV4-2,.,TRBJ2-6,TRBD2,TGTGCCAGCAGCCAAAATAGCGGGAGTGGGGCCAACGTCCTGACTTTC,CASSQNSGSGANVLTF
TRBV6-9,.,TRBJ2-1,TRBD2,TGTGCCAGCAGTTATCCCACTAGCGGGCTCTCCTACAATGAGCAGTTCTTC,CASSYPTSGLSYNEQFF
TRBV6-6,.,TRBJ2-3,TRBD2,TGTGCCCCCAGCTCCAATCGGGCGGGAGGCACAGATACGCAGTATTTT,CAPSSNRAGGTDTQYF